A selection of T cell receptor beta chains follows, all from one sample in a study of blood T cell repertoires in COVID-19. The assay was immunoSEQ multiplex PCR, and TCRdb's table has in-frame clones only and misses some. Among 150,000 to 200,000 clones listed, roughly 85% were seen once. Material for sequencing was PBMCs or T cells enriched from blood (not recorded which). Receptors were obtained from a woman in her 70s in a cohort exposed to, infected with or recovered from COVID-19 (not recorded which). Both conserved end residues are part of each CDR3. Fields, in order: J gene, V gene, D gene, clone size, CDR3 protein, CDR3 DNA. A D gene is named only where the DNA matches it firmly. Rows give clone size only sometimes, using once, few, many, or a class for an expanded clone.

>TRBJ2-7|TRBV28|NA|NA
CASSLGGTPNEQYF
TGTGCCAGCAGTTTAGGGGGGACTCCCAACGAGCAGTACTTC
>TRBJ2-1|TRBV27|NA|NA
CASSLSRDRKFF
TGTGCCAGCAGCCTCTCGCGGGACAGAAAGTTCTTC
>TRBJ1-1|TRBV7-8|NA|NA
CASSRGSGTTGTEAFF
TGTGCCAGCAGCCGAGGGTCGGGGACTACGGGCACTGAAGCTTTCTTT
>TRBJ1-1|TRBV28|NA|NA
CASSYTGFIEAFF
TGTGCCAGCAGTTATACAGGGTTTATTGAAGCTTTCTTT
>TRBJ1-1|TRBV5-1|NA|few
CASSLFQGPDEAFF
TGCGCCAGCAGCTTGTTCCAGGGTCCCGATGAAGCTTTCTTT
>TRBJ2-7|TRBV18|NA|NA
CASSPPAGAWGEQYF
TGTGCCAGCTCACCCCCGGCAGGGGCCTGGGGAGAGCAGTACTTC
>TRBJ2-7|TRBV7-9|TRBD1|NA
CASSWGQFDDEQYF
TGTGCCAGCAGCTGGGGACAGTTTGATGACGAGCAGTACTTC
>TRBJ1-2|TRBV5-3|NA|NA
CASRLPRQLLYGYTF
TGTGCCAGCCGCCTCCCCCGACAGCTACTCTATGGCTACACCTTC
>TRBJ1-1|TRBV5-1|NA|NA
CASSLLGDTEAFF
TGCGCCAGCAGCTTATTAGGAGACACTGAAGCTTTCTTT
>TRBJ1-5|TRBV3-1/TRBV3-2|TRBD1|NA
CASSFGTGWQPQHF
TGTGCCAGCAGCTTTGGGACAGGGTGGCAGCCCCAGCATTTT
>TRBJ2-1|TRBV11-3|NA|NA
CASSFRSYNEQFF
TGTGCCAGCAGCTTCCGTTCCTACAATGAGCAGTTCTTC
>TRBJ2-4|TRBV7-6|TRBD2|NA
CASSLDAGEANIQYF
TGTGCCAGCAGCTTAGATGCGGGAGAGGCAAACATTCAGTACTTC
>TRBJ2-7|TRBV5-1|TRBD1|few
CASSPITTGTGAYEQYF
TGCGCCAGCAGCCCGATTACGACCGGGACAGGGGCCTACGAGCAGTACTTC
>TRBJ2-7|TRBV4-3|NA|NA
CASSQDQRAEQYF
TGCGCCAGCAGCCAAGATCAGCGGGCCGAGCAGTACTTC
>TRBJ2-2|TRBV24-1|NA|NA
CATSDLGQGTGELFF
TGTGCCACCAGTGATTTAGGTCAGGGGACCGGGGAGCTGTTTTTT
>TRBJ2-2|TRBV2|NA|few
CASNSVGVHTGELFF
TGTGCCAGCAACTCGGTAGGGGTTCACACCGGGGAGCTGTTTTTT
>TRBJ2-5|TRBV9|TRBD2|NA
CASSVESGRVWETQYF
TGTGCCAGCAGCGTAGAAAGCGGGAGAGTCTGGGAGACCCAGTACTTC
>TRBJ2-1|TRBV3-1/TRBV3-2|NA|NA
CASSQMALSGNEQFF
TGTGCCAGCAGCCAAATGGCGCTTAGCGGAAATGAGCAGTTCTTC
>TRBJ1-1|TRBV28|NA|NA
CASSLVGQGNAEAFF
TGTGCCAGCAGTTTAGTAGGCCAGGGGAACGCTGAAGCTTTCTTT
>TRBJ1-5|TRBV2|NA|NA
CASSDVYLGPYSNQPQHF
TGTGCCAGCAGTGACGTTTACTTGGGGCCATATAGCAATCAGCCCCAGCATTTT
>TRBJ2-1|TRBV6-5|NA|NA
CASSTGSYNEQFF
TGTGCCAGCAGTACAGGGTCCTACAATGAGCAGTTCTTC
>TRBJ2-1|TRBV19|TRBD2|NA
CASSFPGLAAQVSYNEQFF
TGTGCCAGTAGTTTTCCGGGACTAGCGGCCCAAGTCTCCTACAATGAGCAGTTCTTC
>TRBJ1-2|TRBV29-1|NA|NA
CSVARAGGWVDGYTF
TGCAGCGTTGCGCGGGCGGGCGGCTGGGTCGATGGCTACACCTTC
>TRBJ2-3|TRBV4-1|NA|NA
CASSQLLVVGTSTDTQYF
TGCGCCAGCAGCCAACTCCTCGTGGTAGGGACTAGCACAGATACGCAGTATTTT
>TRBJ2-7|TRBV29-1|NA|NA
CSVGGSSYEQYF
TGCAGCGTTGGTGGGAGCTCCTACGAGCAGTACTTC
>TRBJ2-3|TRBV10-1|NA|NA
CASSLGRRNTDTQYF
TGCGCCAGCAGTCTGGGGCGGCGAAACACAGATACGCAGTATTTT
>TRBJ2-3|TRBV4-3|TRBD1|NA
CASSQAPGQAPTDTQYF
TGCGCCAGCAGCCAAGCCCCGGGACAGGCACCAACGGATACGCAGTATTTT
>TRBJ2-4|TRBV29-1|NA|NA
CSVEDRRGGVAKNIQYF
TGCAGCGTTGAAGATCGGCGAGGGGGTGTAGCCAAAAACATTCAGTACTTC
>TRBJ1-2|TRBV29-1|TRBD1|NA
CSVGGFQGDGYTF
TGCAGCGTTGGGGGATTCCAGGGGGACGGCTACACCTTC
>TRBJ2-5|TRBV5-4|NA|NA
CASSHGTAQETQYF
TGTGCCAGCAGCCACGGGACTGCGCAAGAGACCCAGTACTTC
>TRBJ2-3|TRBV29-1|NA|NA
CSVGAPADTQYF
TGCAGCGTTGGGGCCCCCGCAGATACGCAGTATTTT
>TRBJ2-1|TRBV2|NA|NA
CASSLSRDTPQFF
TGTGCCAGCAGTCTGTCCCGGGACACACCGCAGTTCTTC
>TRBJ2-7|TRBV28|NA|NA
CASTLPGAYEQYF
TGTGCCAGCACCCTACCAGGGGCCTACGAGCAGTACTTC
>TRBJ1-6|TRBV28|NA|NA
CASNRRGRNSPLHF
TGTGCCAGCAATCGACGGGGTCGAAATTCACCCCTCCACTTT
>TRBJ1-2|TRBV7-9|NA|NA
CASTHWDNPGGYTF
TGTGCCAGCACCCACTGGGACAACCCTGGAGGCTACACCTTC
>TRBJ2-4|TRBV28|NA|NA
CASSPGLAKNIQYF
TGTGCCAGCAGTCCAGGGCTAGCCAAAAACATTCAGTACTTC
>TRBJ1-4|TRBV5-6|NA|once
CASSAGEAFVEKLFF
TGTGCCAGCAGCGCTGGGGAGGCGTTTGTTGAAAAACTGTTTTTT
>TRBJ1-2|TRBV28|NA|NA
CATRVGQGYGYTF
TGTGCCACCAGAGTGGGGCAGGGCTATGGCTACACCTTC
>TRBJ1-2|TRBV7-3|TRBD1|NA
CASSSGQGYGYTF
TGTGCCAGCAGCTCCGGACAGGGCTATGGCTACACCTTC
>TRBJ2-7|TRBV7-9|TRBD2|NA
CASSLEAGRNYEQYF
TGTGCCAGCAGCTTAGAAGCGGGAAGGAACTACGAGCAGTACTTC
>TRBJ2-7|TRBV7-2|TRBD2|NA
CASSLSSGSYEQYF
TGTGCCAGCAGCTTATCTAGCGGGTCCTACGAGCAGTACTTC
>TRBJ1-2|TRBV5-5|NA|NA
CASSPGQRYGYTF
TGTGCCAGCAGCCCCGGACAGCGCTATGGCTACACCTTC
>TRBJ2-2|TRBV10-1|NA|NA
CASSRHYTGELFF
TGCGCCAGCAGCAGACACTACACCGGGGAGCTGTTTTTT
>TRBJ2-7|TRBV4-1|NA|NA
CASSPMVQGYVYEQYF
TGCGCCAGCAGCCCTATGGTACAGGGATATGTCTACGAGCAGTACTTC
>TRBJ1-5|TRBV7-2|NA|NA
CASSLTWGGNQPQHF
TGTGCCAGCAGCTTAACCTGGGGGGGCAATCAGCCCCAGCATTTT
>TRBJ2-5|TRBV18|TRBD2|NA
CASSPSGRKETQYF
TGTGCCAGCTCACCGAGCGGGAGGAAAGAGACCCAGTACTTC
>TRBJ2-3|TRBV4-1|NA|once
CASSFAGRGDTQYF
TGCGCCAGCAGCTTCGCCGGCCGGGGAGATACGCAGTATTTT
>TRBJ2-1|TRBV15|TRBD1|NA
CATSRGGDRVNPFF
TGTGCCACCAGCAGGGGCGGGGACAGGGTGAATCCGTTCTTC
>TRBJ2-1|TRBV11-2|NA|NA
CASSVLGGGSYNEQFF
TGTGCCAGCAGCGTCCTTGGCGGAGGTTCCTACAATGAGCAGTTCTTC
>TRBJ2-5|TRBV5-1|TRBD2|NA
CASSLASGTRETQYF
TGCGCCAGCAGCTTGGCTAGCGGGACGCGGGAGACCCAGTACTTC
>TRBJ2-2|TRBV5-1|NA|once
CASSFSPGTSGELFF
TGCGCCAGCAGCTTTTCCCCCGGGACATCCGGGGAGCTGTTTTTT
>TRBJ2-3|TRBV25-1|NA|NA
CASSEVFAATDTQYF
TGTGCCAGCAGTGAAGTTTTCGCGGCCACAGATACGCAGTATTTT
>TRBJ2-1|TRBV6-2/TRBV6-3|TRBD2|NA
CASSYPPGLAGGTEQFF
TGTGCCAGCAGTTACCCACCCGGACTAGCGGGAGGAACAGAGCAGTTCTTC
>TRBJ2-1|TRBV28|TRBD1|NA
CASSIGQDNEQFF
TGTGCCAGCAGTATCGGACAGGACAATGAGCAGTTCTTC
>TRBJ2-5|TRBV5-1|TRBD2|NA
CASSLVAGTSGSRYETQYF
TGCGCCAGCAGCTTGGTTGCGGGGACTAGCGGGAGTCGTTACGAGACCCAGTACTTC